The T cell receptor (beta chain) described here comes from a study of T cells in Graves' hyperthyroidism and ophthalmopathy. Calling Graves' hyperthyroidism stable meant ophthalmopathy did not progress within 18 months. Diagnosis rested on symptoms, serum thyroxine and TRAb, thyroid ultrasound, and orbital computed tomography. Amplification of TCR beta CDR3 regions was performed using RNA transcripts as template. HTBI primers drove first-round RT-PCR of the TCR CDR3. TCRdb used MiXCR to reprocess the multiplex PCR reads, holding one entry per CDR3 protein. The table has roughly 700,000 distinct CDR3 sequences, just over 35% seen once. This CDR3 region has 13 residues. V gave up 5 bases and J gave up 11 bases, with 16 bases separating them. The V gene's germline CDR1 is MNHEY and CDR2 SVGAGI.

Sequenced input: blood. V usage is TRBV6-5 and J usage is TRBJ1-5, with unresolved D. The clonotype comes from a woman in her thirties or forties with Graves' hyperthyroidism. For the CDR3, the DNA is TGTGCCAGCAGTGAGAGGTTAAAGGAGACCCAGCATTTT. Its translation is CASSERLKETQHF.